The 6 T cell receptor beta chains listed next were all sequenced from one sample in a study of T-cell memory formation after mild COVID-19. TCRdb itself ran the 5' RACE reads through MiXCR, one entry per CDR3 protein. The data hold 200,000 to 250,000 distinct CDR3 sequences, with roughly 15% observed a single time. Sequencing was carried out using PBMCs or a T cell subset sorted from them (not recorded which). These receptor sequences come from an adult woman who had mild COVID-19 (a few samples of this study predate the infection). Cell type and time point are not known.

This clonotype has just a few counts. Here the CDR3 DNA reads TGCGCCAGCAGCAAAAGGGCGGGAACCTACGAGCAGTACTTC. Its protein is CASSKRAGTYEQYF. The rearrangement joins TRBV4-1 to TRBJ2-7, with D maybe TRBD2 (6 bases). Deletions cut 5 bases from V and 2 bases from J, with 13 bases between. Per germline, CDR1 MGHRA and CDR2 YSYEKL. The CDR3 runs 14 residues.

CDR3 loop: CASSMSNSPLHF. As DNA, the CDR3 is TGTGCCAGCAGCATGAGTAATTCACCCCTCCACTTT. The J gene is TRBJ1-6, the V gene TRBV11-3; D is unclear. The germline CDR1 and CDR2 sequences are SGHNT and YENEEA. The CDR3 consists of 12 residues. V gave up 5 bases and J gave up 6 bases, with 5 bases separating them. The complete variable domain, with remaining parts taken from reference TRBV11-3 and TRBJ1-6, reads EAGVVQSPRYKIIEKKQPVAFWCNPISGHNTLYWYLQNLGQGPELLIRYENEEAVDDSQLPKDRFSAERLKGVDSTLKIQPAELGDSAVYLCASSMSNSPLHFGNGTRLTVT.

The J gene is TRBJ2-3, the V gene TRBV24-1; 7 bases align to TRBD1. V lost 4 bases to trimming and J lost 4 bases; unmatched junction nucleotides: 13. Germline V gives CDR1 KGHDR, CDR2 SFDVKD. The CDR3 has 17 amino acids. The CDR3 DNA is TGTGCCACCAGTGACACCCTGACAGGGAAATCTGCAGATACGCAGTATTTT. This translates into CATSDTLTGKSADTQYF.

The chain carries TRBV3-1 and TRBJ1-2; D perhaps matches TRBD1 (6 bases). Germline loops: CDR1 LGHDT, CDR2 YNNKEL (reference sequence). Deletions cut 1 base from V and 4 bases from J, with 13 bases between. The CDR3 sequence is 15 residues long. The CDR3: CASSQVTGAPYGYTF. CDR3 coding DNA: TGTGCCAGCAGCCAAGTGACAGGAGCACCCTATGGCTACACCTTC.

The chain is built from TRBV12-3 or TRBV12-4 and TRBJ2-1; 7 positions match TRBD2. The CDR3 spans 14 residues. Unmatched junction bases numbered 7, after V lost 4 bases and J lost 7 bases. Written as DNA, the CDR3 is TGTGCCAGCAGTTGGGCGGGAGCTCAGAATGAGCAGTTCTTC. Its translation: CASSWAGAQNEQFF.

In DNA form, the CDR3 reads TGTGCCAGCAGCCCATATGGCGGACAGGGAAGCTCCTACGAGCAGTACTTC. Its protein product is CASSPYGGQGSSYEQYF. V and J are TRBV7-2 and TRBJ2-7; TRBD1 aligns across 8 bases. This CDR3 region has 17 residues. CDR1 and CDR2 (germline): SGHTA, FQGNSA. V lost 5 bases to trimming and J lost 0 bases; unmatched junction nucleotides: 12.